The clone carrying this T cell receptor beta chain was seen more than once but under ten times. Its antigen is unidentified. 5'RACE, which relied on constant-segment primers, yielded TCR alpha and TCR beta cDNA libraries carrying sample barcodes and UMIs. TCRdb analysed the 5' RACE reads with MiXCR anew, one entry per CDR3 protein. The data contain 90,000 to 130,000 distinct CDR3 sequences, 15% to 20% of them seen just once; the ten biggest clones take up approximately 5.1%. These data come from a study of T-cell memory formation after mild COVID-19. Turning to the study itself: Clusters were largely donor specific.

This CDR3 is 13 amino acids long. V gave up 6 bases and J gave up 6 bases, with 14 bases separating them. Notes on the study in general: Chiefly within CM and EM were the contracting CD4+ clones; CD8+ ones were within EMRA. CD4+ bias marked clones expanding day 15 to 37, unlike balanced contracting clones.

This sequence was found in a man between 18 and 29 years old who had mild COVID-19 (a few samples of this study predate the infection). Cell type and time point are not known. The specimen was PBMCs or a T cell subset sorted from them (not recorded which). This sequence joins TRBV12-3 or TRBV12-4 and TRBJ1-1; D is unresolved. Written as DNA, the CDR3 is TGTGCCAGCAGCCGGAGGAACTGGCCTGAAGCTTTCTTT. This sequence encodes CASSRRNWPEAFF.